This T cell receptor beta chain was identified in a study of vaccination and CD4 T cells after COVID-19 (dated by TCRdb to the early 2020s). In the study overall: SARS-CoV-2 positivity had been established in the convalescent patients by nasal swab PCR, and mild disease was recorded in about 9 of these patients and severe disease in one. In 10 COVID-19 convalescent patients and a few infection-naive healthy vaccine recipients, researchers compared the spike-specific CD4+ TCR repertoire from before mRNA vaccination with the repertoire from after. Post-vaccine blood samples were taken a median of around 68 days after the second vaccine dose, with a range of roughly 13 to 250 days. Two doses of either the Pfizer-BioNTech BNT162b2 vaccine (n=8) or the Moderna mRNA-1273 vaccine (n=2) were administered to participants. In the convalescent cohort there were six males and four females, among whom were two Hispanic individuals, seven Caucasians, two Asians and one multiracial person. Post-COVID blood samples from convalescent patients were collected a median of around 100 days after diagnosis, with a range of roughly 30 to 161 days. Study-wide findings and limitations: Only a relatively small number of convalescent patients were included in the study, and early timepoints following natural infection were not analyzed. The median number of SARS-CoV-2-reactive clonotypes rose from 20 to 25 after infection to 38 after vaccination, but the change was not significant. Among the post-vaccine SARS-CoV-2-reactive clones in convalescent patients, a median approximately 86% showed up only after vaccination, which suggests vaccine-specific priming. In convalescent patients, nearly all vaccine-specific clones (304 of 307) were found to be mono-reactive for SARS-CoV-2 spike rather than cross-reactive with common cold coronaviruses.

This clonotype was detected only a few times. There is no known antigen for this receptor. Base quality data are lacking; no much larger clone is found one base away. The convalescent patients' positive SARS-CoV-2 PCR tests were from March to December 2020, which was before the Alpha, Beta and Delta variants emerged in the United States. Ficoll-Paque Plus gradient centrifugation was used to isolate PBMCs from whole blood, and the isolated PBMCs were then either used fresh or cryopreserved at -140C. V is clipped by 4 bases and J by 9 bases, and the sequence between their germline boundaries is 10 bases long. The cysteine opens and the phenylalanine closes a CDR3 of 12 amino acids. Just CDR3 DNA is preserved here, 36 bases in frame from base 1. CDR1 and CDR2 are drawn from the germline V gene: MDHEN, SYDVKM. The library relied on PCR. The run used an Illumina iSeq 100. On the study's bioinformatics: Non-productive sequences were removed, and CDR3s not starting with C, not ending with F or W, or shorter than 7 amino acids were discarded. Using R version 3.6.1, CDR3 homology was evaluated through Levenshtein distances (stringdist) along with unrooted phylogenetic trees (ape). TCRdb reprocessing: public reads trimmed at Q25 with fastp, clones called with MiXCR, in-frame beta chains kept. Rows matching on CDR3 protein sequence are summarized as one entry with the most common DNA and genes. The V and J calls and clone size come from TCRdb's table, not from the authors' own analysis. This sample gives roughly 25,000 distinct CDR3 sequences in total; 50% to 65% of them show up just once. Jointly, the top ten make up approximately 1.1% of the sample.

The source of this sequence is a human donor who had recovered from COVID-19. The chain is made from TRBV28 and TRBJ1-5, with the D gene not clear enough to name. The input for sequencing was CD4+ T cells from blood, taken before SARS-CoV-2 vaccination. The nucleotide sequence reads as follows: TGTGCCAGCAGTTCCAACCCGGGGCCCCAGCATTTT. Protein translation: CASSSNPGPQHF.